Listed below are T cell receptor beta chains from one sample, sequenced in a study of blood T cell repertoires in COVID-19. Clones were read by immunoSEQ multiplex PCR, and TCRdb kept only the in-frame ones, dropping some. The data contain some 98,000 clones, 82% of them singletons. The material sequenced was peripheral blood. These receptors were obtained from a man aged 70 or older with active or convalescent COVID-19. CDR3s include the opening cysteine and the closing phenylalanine or tryptophan. A D gene is named only where the DNA matches it firmly. Clone size appears in some rows only: once, few, many, or a class for an expanded clone.

J gene | clone size | CDR3 length | D gene | V gene | CDR3 DNA | CDR3 protein
TRBJ2-7 | NA | 15 | TRBD2 | TRBV5-8 | TGTGCCAGCAGCTGGGGCCAGCGGGGGGCTTACGAGCAGTACTTC | CASSWGQRGAYEQYF
TRBJ1-6 | few | 13 | NA | TRBV7-3 | TGTGCCAGCAGTCTGAGGGGGAATTCACCCCTCCACTTT | CASSLRGNSPLHF
TRBJ1-6 | NA | 17 | TRBD1 | TRBV5-4 | TGTGCCAGCAGCCTCCCCCGGACAGGGGGCGTTGGGTCACCCCTCCACTTT | CASSLPRTGGVGSPLHF
TRBJ2-7 | NA | 15 | NA | TRBV6-1 | TGTGCCAGCAGTTCGCAGGGTACCCAAAGCTACGAGCAGTACTTC | CASSSQGTQSYEQYF
TRBJ1-3 | NA | 15 | NA | TRBV5-6 | TGTGCCAGCAGCTTGGTGGGCAGCTCTGGAAACACCATATATTTT | CASSLVGSSGNTIYF
TRBJ1-2 | NA | 14 | TRBD1 | TRBV5-1 | TGCGCCAGCAGCAGGACAGGGGGCGACTATGGCTACACCTTC | CASSRTGGDYGYTF
TRBJ2-3 | NA | 16 | TRBD1 | TRBV7-2 | TGTGCCAGCAGCTTAAGGGCCGGGACAGGGTGGGATACGCAGTATTTT | CASSLRAGTGWDTQYF
TRBJ2-1 | NA | 15 | TRBD1 | TRBV7-8 | TGTGCCAGCAGCTCACAGGACAGGTCGGGGAATGAGCAGTTCTTC | CASSSQDRSGNEQFF
TRBJ1-2 | few | 16 | NA | TRBV7-8 | TGTGCCAGCAGCTTAGGCTTGGTATCAGCTAACTATGGCTACACCTTC | CASSLGLVSANYGYTF
TRBJ2-7 | once | 15 | NA | TRBV3-1/TRBV3-2 | TGTGCCAGCAGCCAAGAAAGGACAGCCGCCTACGAGCAGTACTTC | CASSQERTAAYEQYF
TRBJ1-3 | once | 14 | NA | TRBV3-1/TRBV3-2 | TGTGCCAGCAGCCAAGGCGGATCTGGAAACACCATATATTTT | CASSQGGSGNTIYF
TRBJ1-1 | NA | 13 | NA | TRBV5-4 | TGTGCCAGCGCGGACAGACCGAACACTGAAGCTTTCTTT | CASADRPNTEAFF
TRBJ2-1 | NA | 15 | TRBD2 | TRBV3-1/TRBV3-2 | TGTGCCAGCAGCCTCGTGGGGGGGGGCTACAATGAGCAGTTCTTC | CASSLVGGGYNEQFF
TRBJ2-2 | once | 13 | NA | TRBV29-1 | TGCAGCGTTGACGAGCGTTCCGGCGGGGAGCTGTTTTTT | CSVDERSGGELFF
TRBJ1-2 | many | 14 | NA | TRBV6-6 | TGTGCCAGCAGTTACGACACAACGAACTATGGCTACACCTTC | CASSYDTTNYGYTF
TRBJ1-6 | NA | 15 | NA | TRBV7-9 | TGTGCCAGCAGCGCTCAGGGGTACGTAAGTTCACCCCTCCACTTT | CASSAQGYVSSPLHF
TRBJ2-5 | NA | 12 | NA | TRBV20-1 | TGCAGTGCTAGTTCTGCGTCGCAGACCCAGTACTTC | CSASSASQTQYF
TRBJ1-2 | medium-sized | 14 | TRBD1 | TRBV19 | TGTGCCAGTAGTCCGAGGGGGCTTGACTATGGCTACACCTTC | CASSPRGLDYGYTF
TRBJ2-5 | NA | 14 | TRBD1 | TRBV27 | TGTGCCAGCAGTCCCTGGGACAGACAAGAGACCCAGTACTTC | CASSPWDRQETQYF
TRBJ1-4 | NA | 13 | NA | TRBV7-9 | TGTGCCAGCAGGCCAATACCTGAGGAAAAACTGTTTTTT | CASRPIPEEKLFF
TRBJ2-7 | NA | 15 | NA | TRBV30 | TGTGCCTGGAGTCGTTGGGGCGTCGACTCCTACGAGCAGTACTTC | CAWSRWGVDSYEQYF
TRBJ1-2 | once | 13 | NA | TRBV3-1/TRBV3-2 | TGTGCCAGCAGCCAAGCCAGGGATTATGGCTACACCTTC | CASSQARDYGYTF
TRBJ1-2 | NA | 13 | NA | TRBV7-8 | TGTGCCAGCAGCTTAGGAGCTAACTATGGCTACACCTTC | CASSLGANYGYTF
TRBJ1-1 | NA | 15 | TRBD1 | TRBV6-4 | TGTGCCAGCAGTGGTTCACAGGGGCGGAACACTGAAGCTTTCTTT | CASSGSQGRNTEAFF
TRBJ1-1 | few | 13 | TRBD1 | TRBV7-3 | TGTGCCAGCAGCCCCGGGACAGGGGCTGAAGCTTTCTTT | CASSPGTGAEAFF
TRBJ2-3 | NA | 13 | NA | TRBV9 | TGTGCCAGCAGCCCCACATTGGCAGATACGCAGTATTTT | CASSPTLADTQYF
TRBJ1-2 | NA | 15 | TRBD1 | TRBV27 | TGTGCCAGCAGCCGACAGGGAGCAGCTAACTATGGCTACACCTTC | CASSRQGAANYGYTF
TRBJ2-1 | NA | 12 | NA | TRBV5-6 | TGTGCCAGCAGCTTGTACGGAGGTGAGCAGTTCTTC | CASSLYGGEQFF
TRBJ2-3 | NA | 14 | TRBD2 | TRBV5-1 | TGCGCCAGCACCTATACTAGCGGGGGAGATACGCAGTATTTT | CASTYTSGGDTQYF
TRBJ1-2 | NA | 13 | NA | TRBV7-2 | TGTGCCAGCAGCCAAAAGGGAGGATATGGCTACACCTTC | CASSQKGGYGYTF
TRBJ1-2 | NA | 12 | NA | TRBV3-1/TRBV3-2 | TGTGCCAGCAGCCGGGGGGGGTTGAGCTACACCTTC | CASSRGGLSYTF
TRBJ2-3 | NA | 16 | TRBD2 | TRBV6-5 | TGTGCCAGCAGTTCGCCTAGCGGGGGGACCACAGATACGCAGTATTTT | CASSSPSGGTTDTQYF
TRBJ1-2 | NA | 13 | NA | TRBV12-3/TRBV12-4 | TGTGCCAGCAGTTTGGGCAGGGCTGGTGGCTACACCTTC | CASSLGRAGGYTF
TRBJ1-5 | NA | 16 | NA | TRBV5-6 | TGTGCCAGCAGCTTGGGAGGGAAATATAGCAATCAGCCCCAGCATTTT | CASSLGGKYSNQPQHF
TRBJ2-1 | NA | 14 | NA | TRBV11-3 | TGTGCCAGCAGCTTGGAGGGCAATTCGAATGAGCAGTTCTTC | CASSLEGNSNEQFF
TRBJ2-5 | NA | 14 | NA | TRBV5-6 | TGTGCCAGCAGCTTGGTGCAGGCCGGAGAGACCCAGTACTTC | CASSLVQAGETQYF
TRBJ1-5 | NA | 13 | NA | TRBV30 | TGTGCCTGGAGTGTTCGGAGCAATCAGCCCCAGCATTTT | CAWSVRSNQPQHF
TRBJ2-5 | once | 16 | TRBD2 | TRBV5-4 | TGTGCCAGCAGCTTGGGGGCGGGGGGCCACCAAGAGACCCAGTACTTC | CASSLGAGGHQETQYF
TRBJ1-5 | NA | 14 | NA | TRBV27 | TGTGCCAGCAGTTTAAGAGAGGGGGTTCAGCCCCAGCATTTT | CASSLREGVQPQHF
TRBJ1-1 | NA | 14 | NA | TRBV10-2 | TGCGCCAGCAGTGAAATCTCCCTGAACACTGAAGCTTTCTTT | CASSEISLNTEAFF
TRBJ1-3 | NA | 17 | TRBD1 | TRBV4-3 | TGCGCCAGCAGCCAAGAACCCACAGGGGTCTCTGGAAACACCATATATTTT | CASSQEPTGVSGNTIYF
TRBJ1-2 | NA | 11 | NA | TRBV30 | TGTGCCTGGCAGATCCCACATGGCTACACCTTC | CAWQIPHGYTF
TRBJ1-4 | NA | 14 | NA | TRBV6-7 | TGTGCCAGCAGTTACTCCTGGACAGCAGAAAAACTGTTTTTT | CASSYSWTAEKLFF
TRBJ1-4 | NA | 15 | TRBD1 | TRBV10-3 | TGTGCCATCAGTGGGAGACAGGGGGCGAATGAAAAACTGTTTTTT | CAISGRQGANEKLFF
TRBJ1-5 | NA | 15 | NA | TRBV7-8 | TGTGCCAGCAGCTCCCAGGACAGCCGCAATCAGCCCCAGCATTTT | CASSSQDSRNQPQHF
TRBJ1-5 | NA | 15 | NA | TRBV19 | TGTGCCAGTAGTTGGGAGGCAGGGAGCAATCAGCCCCAGCATTTT | CASSWEAGSNQPQHF